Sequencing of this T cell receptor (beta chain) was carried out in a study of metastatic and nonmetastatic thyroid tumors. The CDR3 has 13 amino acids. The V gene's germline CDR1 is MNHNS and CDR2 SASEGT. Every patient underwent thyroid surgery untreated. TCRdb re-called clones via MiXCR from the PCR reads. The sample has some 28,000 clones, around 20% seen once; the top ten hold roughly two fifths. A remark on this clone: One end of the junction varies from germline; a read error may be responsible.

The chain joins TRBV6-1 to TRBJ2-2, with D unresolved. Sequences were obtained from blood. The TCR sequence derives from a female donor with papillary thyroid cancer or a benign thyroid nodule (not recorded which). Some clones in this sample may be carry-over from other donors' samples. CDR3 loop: CASSDINTGELFF. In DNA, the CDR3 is TGTGCCAGCAGCGACATTAACACCGGTGAGCTGTTTTTT.